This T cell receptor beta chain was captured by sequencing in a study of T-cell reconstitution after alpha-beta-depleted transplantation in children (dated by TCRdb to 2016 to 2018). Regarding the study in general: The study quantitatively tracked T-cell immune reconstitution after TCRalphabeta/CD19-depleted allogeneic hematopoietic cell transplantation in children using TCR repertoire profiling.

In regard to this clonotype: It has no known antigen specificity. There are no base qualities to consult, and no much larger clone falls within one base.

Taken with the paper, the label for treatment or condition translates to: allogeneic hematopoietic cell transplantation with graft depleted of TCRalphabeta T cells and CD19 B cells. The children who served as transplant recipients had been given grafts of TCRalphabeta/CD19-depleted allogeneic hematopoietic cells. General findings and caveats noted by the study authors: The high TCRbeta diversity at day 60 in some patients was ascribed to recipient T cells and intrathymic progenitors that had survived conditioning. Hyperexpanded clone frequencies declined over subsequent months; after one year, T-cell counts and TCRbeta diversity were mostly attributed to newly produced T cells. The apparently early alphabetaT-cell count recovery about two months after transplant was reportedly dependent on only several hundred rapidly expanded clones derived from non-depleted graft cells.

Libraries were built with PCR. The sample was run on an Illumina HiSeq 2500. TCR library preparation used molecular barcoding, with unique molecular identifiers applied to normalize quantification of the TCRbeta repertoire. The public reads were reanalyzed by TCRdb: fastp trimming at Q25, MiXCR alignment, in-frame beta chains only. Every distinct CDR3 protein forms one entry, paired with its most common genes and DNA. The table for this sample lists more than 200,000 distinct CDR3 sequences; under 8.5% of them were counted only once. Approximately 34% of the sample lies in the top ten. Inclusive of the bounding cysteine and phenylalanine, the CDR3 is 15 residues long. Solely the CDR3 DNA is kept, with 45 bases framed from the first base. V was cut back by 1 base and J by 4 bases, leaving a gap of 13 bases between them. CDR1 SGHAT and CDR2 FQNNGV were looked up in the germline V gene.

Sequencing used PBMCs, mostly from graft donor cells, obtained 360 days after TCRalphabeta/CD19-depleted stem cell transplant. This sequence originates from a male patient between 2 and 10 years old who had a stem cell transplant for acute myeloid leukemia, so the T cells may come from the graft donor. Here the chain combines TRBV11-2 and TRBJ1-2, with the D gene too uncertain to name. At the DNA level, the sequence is TGTGCCAGCAGCTTAGTGGGGAAGCGGGGCTATGGCTACACCTTC. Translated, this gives CASSLVGKRGYGYTF.